This TCR beta chain was observed in a study of breast tumors, draining lymph nodes, adjacent tissues (dated by TCRdb to 2016 to 2017). The study in broad terms: In breast cancer patients, the study compared the TCR beta repertoires of tumor, adjacent nontumor tissue and axillary lymph nodes. In human breast cancer, the study set out to evaluate how tumor, surrounding tissue and draining lymph node repertoires relate to one another and whether T cells may move between these sites.

Unmatched junction bases come to 4, with V trimmed by 4 bases and J by 4 bases. In the germline V gene (reference sequence), CDR1 corresponds to LGHDT and CDR2 to YNNKEL. The CDR3 measures 13 amino acids from cysteine to phenylalanine. The entry retains the CDR3 DNA only, 39 bases that are in frame from base 1. Results and caveats for the whole study, not just this receptor: In luminal-like breast cancer, tumor and nontumor tissue repertoires resembled each other significantly more than in basal-like breast cancer. Tumor T-cell repertoires showed less diversity than lymph node repertoires and more diversity than nontumor tissue repertoires, and tumor T-cell repertoires showed preferential V and J gene usage. A scenario in which most tumor T cells derive from the lymph node and then expand within tumor tissue was judged to be consistent with the data. The conclusion that tumor T cells originate in lymph nodes was presented as consistent with a hypothesis rather than as directly demonstrated.

This clonotype occurred many times. Its binding antigen is unknown. No quality values exist for individual bases; no much larger clone is one base distant. Lymph node samples came from the axillary draining lymph nodes of breast cancer patients. Instrument on record: Illumina HiSeq 2000. TCR beta chain libraries were generated through multiplex PCR amplification. High-throughput sequencing was used to analyze the amplified TCR beta chain products. In TCRdb, the public reads were trimmed at Q25 with fastp and aligned with MiXCR, with productive beta chains retained. Rows are combined by CDR3 protein, so each entry shows the most common genes and DNA. The sample includes about 180,000 distinct CDR3 sequences, with roughly a third observed a single time. The ten top clones hold 4% to 5.5% of the sample.

The rearranged segments are TRBV3-1 and TRBJ2-7, with TRBD2 matching 7 junction bases. The sample was axillary lymph node tissue. The sequence came from a female donor with breast cancer. Some clones in this sample may be carry-over from other donors' samples. The DNA sequence is TGTGCCAGCAGCCCCGGGGGAGGGTACGAGCAGTACTTC. Translated, this is CASSPGGGYEQYF.